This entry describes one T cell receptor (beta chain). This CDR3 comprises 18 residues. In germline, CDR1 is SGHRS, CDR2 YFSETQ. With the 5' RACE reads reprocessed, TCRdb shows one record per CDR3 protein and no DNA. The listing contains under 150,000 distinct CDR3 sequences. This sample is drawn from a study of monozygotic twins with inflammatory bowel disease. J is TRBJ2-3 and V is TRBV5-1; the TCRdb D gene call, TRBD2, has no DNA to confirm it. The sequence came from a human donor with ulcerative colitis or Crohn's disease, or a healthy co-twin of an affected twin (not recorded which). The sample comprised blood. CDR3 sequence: CASSLFPTSGGARDTQYF. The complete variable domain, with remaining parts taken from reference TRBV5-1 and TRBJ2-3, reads KAGVTQTPRYLIKTRGQQVTLSCSPISGHRSVSWYQQTPGQGLQFLFEYFSETQRNKGNFPGRFSGRQFSNSRSEMNVSTLELGDSALYLCASSLFPTSGGARDTQYFGPGTRLTVL.